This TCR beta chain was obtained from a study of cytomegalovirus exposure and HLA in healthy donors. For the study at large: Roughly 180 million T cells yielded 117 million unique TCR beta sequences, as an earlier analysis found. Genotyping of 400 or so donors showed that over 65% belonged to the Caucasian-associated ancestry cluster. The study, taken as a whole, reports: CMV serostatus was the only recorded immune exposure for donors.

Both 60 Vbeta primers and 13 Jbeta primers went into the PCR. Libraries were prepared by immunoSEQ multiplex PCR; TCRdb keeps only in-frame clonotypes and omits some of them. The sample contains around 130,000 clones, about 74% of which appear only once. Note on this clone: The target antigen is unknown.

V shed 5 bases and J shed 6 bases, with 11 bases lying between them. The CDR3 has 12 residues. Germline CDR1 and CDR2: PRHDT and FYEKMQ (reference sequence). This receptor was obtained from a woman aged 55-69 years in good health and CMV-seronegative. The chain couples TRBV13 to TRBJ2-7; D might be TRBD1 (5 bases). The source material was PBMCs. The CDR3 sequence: CASSSPGSEQYF. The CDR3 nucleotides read TGTGCCAGCAGCAGCCCAGGGTCCGAGCAGTACTTC.